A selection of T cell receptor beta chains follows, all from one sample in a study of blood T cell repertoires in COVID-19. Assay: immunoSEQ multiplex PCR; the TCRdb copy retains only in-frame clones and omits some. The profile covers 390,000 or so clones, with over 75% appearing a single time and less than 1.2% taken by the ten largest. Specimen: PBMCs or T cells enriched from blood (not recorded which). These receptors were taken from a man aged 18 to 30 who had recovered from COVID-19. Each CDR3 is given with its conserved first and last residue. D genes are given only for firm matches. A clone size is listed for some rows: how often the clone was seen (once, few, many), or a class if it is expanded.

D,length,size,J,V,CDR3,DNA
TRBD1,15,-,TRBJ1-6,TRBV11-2,CASSLEGQSPSPLHF,TGTGCCAGCAGCTTAGAGGGACAGTCCCCTTCACCCCTCCACTTT
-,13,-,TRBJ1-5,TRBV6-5,CASGRVSNQPQHF,TGTGCCAGCGGCAGGGTCAGCAATCAGCCCCAGCATTTT
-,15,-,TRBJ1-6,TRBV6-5,CASGGSSINNSPLHF,TGTGCCAGCGGGGGCAGCTCCATCAATAATTCACCCCTCCACTTT
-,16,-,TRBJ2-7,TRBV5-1,CASSQQQAGANYEQYF,TGCGCCAGCAGCCAACAACAAGCGGGTGCCAACTACGAGCAGTACTTC
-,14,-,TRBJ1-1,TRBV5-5,CASSRSTWNTEAFF,TGTGCCAGCAGCCGTTCCACATGGAACACTGAAGCTTTCTTT
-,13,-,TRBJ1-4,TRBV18,CASSPGSDEKLFF,TGTGCCAGCTCACCAGGGAGTGATGAAAAACTGTTTTTT
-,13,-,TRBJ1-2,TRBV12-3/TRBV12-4,CASTLLDTSGYTF,TGTGCCAGCACCTTACTAGACACCTCGGGCTACACCTTC
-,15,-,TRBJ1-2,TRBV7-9,CASSLELKTNYGYTF,TGTGCCAGCAGCTTAGAACTTAAAACTAACTATGGCTACACCTTC
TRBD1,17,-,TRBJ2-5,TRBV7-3,CASSPGWTGRAVETQYF,TGTGCCAGCAGCCCAGGATGGACAGGTCGCGCAGTAGAGACCCAGTACTTC
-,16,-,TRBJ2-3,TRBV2,CASKTDGGTSTDTQYF,TGTGCCAGCAAAACTGATGGGGGGACCAGCACAGATACGCAGTATTTT
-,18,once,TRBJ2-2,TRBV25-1,CASRSIREGALNTGELFF,TGTGCCAGCAGGTCCATTCGGGAGGGGGCGTTGAACACCGGGGAGCTGTTTTTT
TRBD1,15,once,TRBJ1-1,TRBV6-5,CASSYARDRGTEAFF,TGTGCCAGCAGTTACGCCCGGGACAGGGGGACTGAAGCTTTCTTT
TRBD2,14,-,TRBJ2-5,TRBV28,CASSSGGGEETQYF,TGTGCCAGCAGTTCTGGGGGGGGTGAAGAGACCCAGTACTTC
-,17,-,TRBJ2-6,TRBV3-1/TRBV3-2,CASSPGTYISGANVLTF,TGTGCCAGCAGCCCCGGGACTTACATCTCTGGGGCCAACGTCCTGACTTTC
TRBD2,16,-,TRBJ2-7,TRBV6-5,CASSYESLAGPYEQYF,TGTGCCAGCAGTTACGAATCTCTAGCGGGCCCCTACGAGCAGTACTTC
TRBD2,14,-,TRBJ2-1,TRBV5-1,CASSPWTSYNEQFF,TGCGCCAGCAGCCCTTGGACTAGCTACAATGAGCAGTTCTTC
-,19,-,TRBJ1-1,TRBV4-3,CASSQVPSVVESGNTEAFF,TGCGCCAGCAGCCAAGTTCCTTCAGTCGTGGAGTCGGGGAACACTGAAGCTTTCTTT
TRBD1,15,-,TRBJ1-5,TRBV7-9,CASSSDRDRNQPQHF,TGTGCCAGCAGCTCGGACAGGGACAGGAATCAGCCCCAGCATTTT
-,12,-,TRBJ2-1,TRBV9,CASSVVGVEQFF,TGTGCCAGCAGCGTAGTAGGGGTGGAGCAGTTCTTC
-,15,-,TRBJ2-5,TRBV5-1,CASSSRGLAQETQYF,TGCGCCAGCAGCTCCCGAGGACTGGCCCAAGAGACCCAGTACTTC
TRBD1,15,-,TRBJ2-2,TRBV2,CASSAEGGFAGELFF,TGTGCCAGCAGTGCGGAAGGGGGCTTCGCCGGGGAGCTGTTTTTT
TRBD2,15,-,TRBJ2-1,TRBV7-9,CASSPAGGPYNEQFF,TGTGCCAGCAGCCCAGCGGGAGGCCCCTACAATGAGCAGTTCTTC
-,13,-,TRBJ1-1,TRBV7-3,CASSFMGETEAFF,TGTGCCAGCAGCTTCATGGGAGAAACTGAAGCTTTCTTT
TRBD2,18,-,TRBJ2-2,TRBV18,CASSTRLAGGPDTGELFF,TGTGCCAGCTCAACTAGACTAGCGGGAGGGCCGGACACCGGGGAGCTGTTTTTT
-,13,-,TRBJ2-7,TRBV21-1,CASGGRASYEQYF,TGTGCCAGCGGGGGCAGGGCTTCCTACGAGCAGTACTTC
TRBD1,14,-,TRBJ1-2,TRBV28,CASSLSDRGRGYTF,TGTGCCAGCAGTTTATCCGACAGGGGCCGGGGCTACACCTTC
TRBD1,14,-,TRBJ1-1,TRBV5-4,CASSYTGVVTEAFF,TGTGCCAGCAGCTATACAGGGGTGGTAACTGAAGCTTTCTTT
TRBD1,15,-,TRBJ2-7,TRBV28,CASSATGSYLYEQYF,TGTGCCAGCTCGGCGACAGGGAGCTACCTCTACGAGCAGTACTTC
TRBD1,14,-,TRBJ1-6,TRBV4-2,CASSEGGQGSPLHF,TGTGCCAGCAGCGAGGGGGGACAGGGTTCACCCCTCCACTTT
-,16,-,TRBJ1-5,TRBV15,CATSRGGGRGNQPQHF,TGTGCCACCAGCAGAGGAGGGGGTCGTGGCAATCAGCCCCAGCATTTT
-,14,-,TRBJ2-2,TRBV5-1,CASSSDRGVGELFF,TGCGCCAGCAGCTCGGACAGAGGGGTCGGGGAGCTGTTTTTT
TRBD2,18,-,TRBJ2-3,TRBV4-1,CASSQLGLAAASTDTQYF,TGCGCCAGCAGCCAACTAGGACTAGCGGCTGCTAGCACAGATACGCAGTATTTT
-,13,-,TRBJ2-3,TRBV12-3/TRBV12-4,CASSRTTGPTQYF,TGTGCCAGCAGTCGTACGACGGGTCCCACGCAGTATTTT
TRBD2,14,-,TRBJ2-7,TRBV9,CASSPSGASYEQYF,TGTGCCAGCAGTCCTAGCGGGGCCTCCTACGAGCAGTACTTC
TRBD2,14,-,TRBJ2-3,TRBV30,CAWRTSGSLNTQYF,TGTGCCTGGAGGACTAGCGGGAGTTTAAATACGCAGTATTTT
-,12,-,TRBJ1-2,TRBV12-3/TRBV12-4,CASSSVVYGYTF,TGTGCCAGCAGTTCAGTGGTCTATGGCTACACCTTC
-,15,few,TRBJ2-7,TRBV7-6,CASSLGHQGSYEQYF,TGTGCCAGCAGCTTGGGGCATCAGGGCTCCTACGAGCAGTACTTC
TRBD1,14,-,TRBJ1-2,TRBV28,CASSFSGQYYGYTF,TGTGCCAGCAGTTTCTCGGGACAGTACTATGGCTACACCTTC
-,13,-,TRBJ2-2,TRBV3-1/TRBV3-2,CASSQDSRGELFF,TGTGCCAGCAGCCAAGATTCCAGGGGGGAGCTGTTTTTT
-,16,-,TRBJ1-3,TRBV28,CASRTLGVRSGNTIYF,TGTGCCAGCCGCACCCTAGGTGTCCGCTCTGGAAACACCATATATTTT
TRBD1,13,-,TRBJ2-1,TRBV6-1,CASSEDPGQGKFF,TGTGCCAGCAGTGAGGATCCGGGACAGGGGAAGTTCTTC
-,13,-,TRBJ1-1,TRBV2,CASRARGGTEAFF,TGTGCCAGCAGAGCCCGGGGGGGCACTGAAGCTTTCTTT
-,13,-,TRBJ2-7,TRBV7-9,CASSLAGTNEQYF,TGTGCCAGCAGCTTAGCTGGGACAAACGAGCAGTACTTC
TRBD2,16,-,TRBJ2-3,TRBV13,CASSPSSGRARDTQYF,TGTGCCAGCAGTCCCTCTAGCGGGAGGGCCCGGGATACGCAGTATTTT
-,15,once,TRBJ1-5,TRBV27,CASSLSAVGAQPQHF,TGTGCCAGCAGTTTATCCGCGGTAGGTGCTCAGCCCCAGCATTTT
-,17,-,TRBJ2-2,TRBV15,CATSNTGTLVNTGELFF,TGTGCCACCAGCAATACCGGGACACTGGTCAACACCGGGGAGCTGTTTTTT
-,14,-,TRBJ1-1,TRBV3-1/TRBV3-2,CASSQVAGRGVAFF,TGTGCCAGCAGCCAAGTCGCGGGGCGCGGGGTAGCTTTCTTT
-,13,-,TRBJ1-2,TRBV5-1,CASSLATGLGYTF,TGCGCCAGCAGCTTGGCCACGGGTCTTGGCTACACCTTC
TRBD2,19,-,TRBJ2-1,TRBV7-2,CASSFTGSGGALPYNEQFF,TGTGCCAGCAGCTTCACGGGTAGCGGGGGGGCTCTACCCTACAATGAGCAGTTCTTC
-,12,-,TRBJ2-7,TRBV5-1,CASSLTEYEQYF,TGCGCCAGCAGCTTGACAGAATACGAGCAGTACTTC
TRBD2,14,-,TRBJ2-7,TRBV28,CASSFYGRTREQYF,TGTGCCAGCAGTTTTTACGGGAGGACCCGGGAGCAGTACTTC
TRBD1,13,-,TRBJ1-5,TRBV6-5,CASTWDRGQPQHF,TGTGCCAGCACCTGGGACAGGGGACAGCCCCAGCATTTT
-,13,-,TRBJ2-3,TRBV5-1,CASSLAGEDTQYF,TGCGCCAGCAGCTTGGCCGGGGAAGATACGCAGTATTTT
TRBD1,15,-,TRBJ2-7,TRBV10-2,CASEKDRANTYEQYF,TGCGCCAGCGAAAAAGACAGGGCCAACACCTACGAGCAGTACTTC
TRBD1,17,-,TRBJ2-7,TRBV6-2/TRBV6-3,CASSYSKRDRLSYEQYF,TGTGCCAGCAGTTACTCGAAAAGGGACAGGCTCTCCTACGAGCAGTACTTC
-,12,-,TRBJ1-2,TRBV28,CASRPTGYGYTF,TGTGCCAGCAGACCCACGGGATATGGCTACACCTTC
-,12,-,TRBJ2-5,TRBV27,CASRSGSETQYF,TGTGCCAGCCGGTCCGGTTCAGAGACCCAGTACTTC
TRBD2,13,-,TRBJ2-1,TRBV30,CACLAGVINEQFF,TGTGCCTGTCTAGCGGGAGTAATAAATGAGCAGTTCTTC